These 24 T cell receptor gamma chains originate from one sample sequenced in a study of Vγ9Vδ2 T cells in congenital toxoplasmosis. TRGC- and TRDC-specific primers primed one-tube template-switch reverse transcription to make cDNA. The TRGC primer was designed to target TRGC1 and TRGC2 alike. TCRdb reapplied CATT to the reads. The sample holds more than 450 gamma-chain clones; around 17% are singletons and the top ten take more than 20%. Sequenced input: gamma-delta T cells from blood. All receptors derive from a child under 10 years old born to a mother with Toxoplasma gondii infection during pregnancy, either congenitally infected or uninfected (not recorded which).

By proportion, this clone is medium-sized. The chain links TRGV10 to TRGJP2. TRGV10 is an open reading frame whose function is uncertain. With 8 bases clipped from V and 6 bases from J, the junction kept 13 bases outside the gene matches. There are 15 residues in the CDR3. CDR3 amino acids: CAAWDRNDCDWIKTF. The CDR3 DNA sequence: TGTGCTGCGTGGGATCGAAACGATTGTGATTGGATCAAGACGTTT.

This clone is labeled as medium-sized. V gene TRGV2 combines with J gene TRGJP2. Germline V gives CDR1 EGSNGY, CDR2 YDSYNSKV. The V and J ends lost 2 bases and 0 bases, in that order; junction bases with no gene match: 0. The CDR3 contains 14 residues. The CDR3 region is CATWDDSSDWIKTF. CDR3 coding DNA: TGTGCCACCTGGGACGATAGTAGTGATTGGATCAAGACGTTT.

Sample share makes this clone medium-sized. The chain has TRGV9 and TRGJ1 or TRGJ2. Germline-derived CDR1 and CDR2 are GITISATS and ISYDGTV (reference sequence). The CDR3 spans 13 residues. J lost 2 bases, V lost 2 bases, and 3 bases had no gene match. The DNA of the CDR3 is TGTGCCTTGTGGGAGGGAGATTATTATAAGAAACTCTTT. It translates to CALWEGDYYKKLF.

As for this clone: This sequence is one base from a far larger clone and is likely a read error. The sample holds other DNA sequences that translate to the same CDR3. This sequence joins TRGV4 and TRGJ1 or TRGJ2. The junction had 9 bases not matched to a gene; V was cut back by 6 bases and J by 4 bases. The CDR3 contains 13 residues. Germline V gene lookup returns CDR1 EGSTGY and CDR2 YDSYTSSV. The CDR3 region is CATWKRLYYKKLF. In DNA, the CDR3 is TGTGCCACCTGGAAAAGACTATATTATAAGAAACTCTTT.

In this sample, this clone turned up a few times. The likely explanation is a read error, given a far larger clone one base away. The chain employs TRGV9 and TRGJP. Per germline, CDR1 GITISATS and CDR2 ISYDGTV (reference sequence). After removal of 5 bases from V and 3 bases from J, the junction contained 7 bases not matched to a gene. The CDR3 totals 17 residues. The CDR3 coding sequence is TGTGCCTTGTGGGGGGGGATGCAAGAGTTGGGCAAAAAAATCAAGGTATTT. Translating gives CALWGGMQELGKKIKVF.

A note on this clone: The protein TCRdb gives is from a much larger clone and does not agree with this DNA's translation at residue 2, likely a read error; the protein shown here comes from the DNA. V usage is TRGV2 and J usage is TRGJ1 or TRGJ2. The CDR3 length is 14 residues. Germline V lookup: CDR1 EGSNGY, CDR2 YDSYNSKV. CDR3 sequence (DNA): TGTACCACCTGGGACGGGCCTGATTATTATAAGAAACTCTTT. This translates into CTTWDGPDYYKKLF.

This clone is judged hyperexpanded (1% or more). The chain combines TRGV4 with TRGJ1 or TRGJ2. CDR3 length equals 13 residues. CDR1 and CDR2 (germline): EGSTGY, YDSYTSSV. With 1 base clipped from V and 5 bases from J, the junction kept 5 bases outside the gene matches. CDR3 loop: CATWDGLDYKKLF. The CDR3 coding sequence is TGTGCCACCTGGGATGGCCTCGATTATAAGAAACTCTTT.

Concerning this clone itself: A far bigger clonotype differs at one base, so this is likely a read error. This chain uses TRGV9 with TRGJP. This CDR3 comprises 17 residues. CDR1 and CDR2 from the germline V gene are GITISATS and ISYDGTV (reference sequence). This CDR3 reads CALWEGMQELGKKIMVF. CDR3 nucleotide sequence: TGTGCCTTGTGGGAGGGGATGCAAGAGTTGGGCAAAAAAATCATGGTATTT.

Points on this clone: A read error likely explains this, since a far larger clone differs by one base. V and J are TRGV9 and TRGJ1 or TRGJ2. Germline CDR1 and CDR2: GITISATS and ISYDGTV (reference sequence). The length of the CDR3 is 15 residues. CDR3 region: CALWEGTGLHYKKLF. CDR3 nucleotides: TGTGCCTTGTGGGAGGGCACAGGACTGCATTATAAAAAACTCTTT.

About this clone: This likely traces to a read error, being one base from a far larger clone. V is TRGV4 and J is TRGJ1 or TRGJ2. The CDR3 consists of 13 residues. The germline V gene encodes CDR1 EGSTGY and CDR2 YDSYTSSV. In DNA, the CDR3 is TGTACCACCTGGGATGGCCTCGATTATAAGAAACTCTTT. Its translation is CTTWDGLDYKKLF.

Judged by abundance, this clone is large (0.1 to 1%). This CDR3 is also generated by other DNA sequences in the sample. The J gene is TRGJP1, the V gene TRGV4. The CDR3 covers 13 residues. Per germline, CDR1 EGSTGY and CDR2 YDSYTSSV. Trimming removed 0 bases from V and 12 bases from J; junction bases left unmatched: 7. DNA of the CDR3: TGTGCCACCTGGGATGGGCAAAGCGGGTTCAAGATATTT. Its protein product is CATWDGQSGFKIF.

In its sample, this clone was seen a few times. A read error is likely here: a far larger clone is one base away. Other DNA sequences of this sample code for an identical CDR3. The chain joins TRGV9 to TRGJP. Germline CDR1 reads GITISATS; CDR2 reads ISYDGTV (reference sequence). The CDR3 loop spans 18 amino acids. The V segment lost 1 base and the J segment 3 bases; nucleotides outside the gene matches: 6. CDR3 loop: CALWEVHPQELGKKIKVF. CDR3 nucleotide sequence: TGTGCCTTGTGGGAGGTTCACCCGCAAGAGTTGGGCAAAAAAATCAAGGTATTT.

As regards this clone: A far larger clone is a single base away, which makes a read error likely. J is TRGJ1 or TRGJ2 and V is TRGV4. V trimming: 1 base; J trimming: 9 bases; junction bases outside the gene matches: 9. The CDR3 has 13 residues. Germline lookup yields CDR1 EGSTGY and CDR2 YDSYTSSV. The CDR3 loop reads CATWDGLDFKKLF. Written as DNA, the CDR3 is TGTGCCACCTGGGATGGCCTCGATTTTAAGAAACTCTTT.

By frequency in the sample, this clone is hyperexpanded. The V and J genes are TRGV5 and TRGJ1 or TRGJ2. This CDR3 region has 13 residues. CDR1 is VINAFY, CDR2 YDVSNSKD, per germline. Unmatched junction bases numbered 6, after V lost 1 base and J lost 6 bases. The CDR3 spells CATWDRQTYKKLF. CDR3 DNA sequence: TGTGCCACCTGGGACAGACAAACTTATAAGAAACTCTTT.

With regard to this clone: It is likely a read error: a sequence one base away is far more abundant. The chain combines TRGV2 with TRGJ1 or TRGJ2. This CDR3 has 12 residues. Germline lookup yields CDR1 EGSNGY and CDR2 YDSYNSKV. The CDR3 DNA is TGTGCCACCTCGGACGGTTATTATAAGAAACTCTTT. Amino acid sequence: CATSDGYYKKLF.

By sample share, this clone is large. A single base separates this from a much larger clone, so it may be a read error. Other DNA sequences in this specimen translate into the identical CDR3. This chain connects TRGV9 to TRGJP. Germline V CDR1 and CDR2: GITISATS, ISYDGTV (reference sequence). The CDR3 totals 16 residues. V lost 3 bases to trimming and J lost 3 bases; unmatched junction nucleotides: 2. The CDR3: CALWELQELGKKIKVF. In DNA form, the CDR3 reads TGTGCCTTGTGGGAGTTGCAAGAGTTGGGCAAAAAAATCAAGGTATTT.

By sample share, this clone is large. The same CDR3 can be traced to other DNA sequences in this sample. The chain recombines TRGV9 with TRGJP. Trimming removed 0 bases from V and 7 bases from J; junction bases left unmatched: 3. The CDR3 sequence is 16 residues long. Germline loops: CDR1 GITISATS, CDR2 ISYDGTV (reference sequence). CDR3 sequence: CALWEVGELGKKIKVF. CDR3 nucleotides: TGTGCCTTGTGGGAGGTGGGGGAGTTGGGCAAAAAAATCAAGGTATTT.

Within the sample, this clone is medium-sized. The chain combines TRGV9 with TRGJP. The CDR3 extends over 16 amino acids. In germline, CDR1 is GITISATS, CDR2 ISYDGTV (reference sequence). The J segment lost 13 bases and the V segment lost 0 bases, leaving 9 bases of the junction unmatched. CDR3 DNA: TGTGCCTTGTGGGAGGTGGATGGAGTCGGCAAAAAAATCAAGGTATTT. It yields the protein CALWEVDGVGKKIKVF.

This clone is labeled medium-sized. The chain couples TRGV9 to TRGJ1 or TRGJ2. The CDR3 has 11 amino acids. Germline trimming cut 2 bases from V and 10 bases from J; bases unmatched to any gene: 5. Germline values: CDR1 GITISATS, CDR2 ISYDGTV (reference sequence). CDR3 sequence reads: CALWEDRKKLF. The CDR3 DNA follows: TGTGCCTTGTGGGAGGACAGGAAGAAACTCTTT.

As to this clone: A far larger clone differs by one base, so this is likely a read error. Other DNA sequences from this sample encode an identical CDR3 as well. The rearrangement uses TRGV9 and TRGJP. Per germline, CDR1 GITISATS and CDR2 ISYDGTV (reference sequence). This CDR3 is 15 amino acids long. The CDR3 is CALWEVRLGKKIKVF. In DNA, the CDR3 is TGTGCTTTGTGGGAGGTCCGGTTGGGCAAAAAAATCAAGGTATTT.

This clone qualifies as large. The same CDR3 also results from other DNA sequences found in this sample. J is TRGJP and V is TRGV9. CDR3 length: 16 amino acids. Germline CDR1 GITISATS, CDR2 ISYDGTV (reference sequence). Unmatched junction bases numbered 3, after V lost 1 base and J lost 6 bases. CDR3 in amino acids: CALWEVGELGKKIKVF. The CDR3 DNA follows: TGTGCCTTGTGGGAGGTCGGAGAGTTGGGCAAAAAAATCAAGGTATTT.

Within the sample, this clone is large (0.1 to 1%). This chain connects TRGV9 to TRGJP. With V trimmed by 5 bases and J by 7 bases, 8 bases remained unmatched. Germline lookup yields CDR1 GITISATS and CDR2 ISYDGTV (reference sequence). The CDR3 runs to 16 residues. The CDR3 protein is CALWAHGELGKKIKVF. DNA for the CDR3: TGTGCCTTGTGGGCTCACGGGGAGTTGGGCAAAAAAATCAAGGTATTT.

By share of the sample, this clone is large. V gene TRGV9 combines with J gene TRGJP. V shed 0 bases and J 7 bases; nucleotides not matched to a gene: 6. The CDR3 is made up of 17 amino acids. The germline CDR1 and CDR2 sequences are GITISATS and ISYDGTV (reference sequence). CDR3 sequence (DNA): TGTGCCTTGTGGGAGGTGCTTTCGGAGTTGGGCAAAAAAATCAAGGTATTT. This sequence encodes CALWEVLSELGKKIKVF.

This clone was counted once. A much more abundant neighbour one base away suggests this may be a read error. The same CDR3 can be traced to other DNA sequences in this sample. The V call is TRGV10, the J call TRGJP1. TRGV10 is identified as an open reading frame with a role that is uncertain. This CDR3 has 11 residues. Written as DNA, the CDR3 is TGCGCCGGAGGGCCTGGCTGGTTCAAGATATTT. This encodes CAGGPGWFKIF.